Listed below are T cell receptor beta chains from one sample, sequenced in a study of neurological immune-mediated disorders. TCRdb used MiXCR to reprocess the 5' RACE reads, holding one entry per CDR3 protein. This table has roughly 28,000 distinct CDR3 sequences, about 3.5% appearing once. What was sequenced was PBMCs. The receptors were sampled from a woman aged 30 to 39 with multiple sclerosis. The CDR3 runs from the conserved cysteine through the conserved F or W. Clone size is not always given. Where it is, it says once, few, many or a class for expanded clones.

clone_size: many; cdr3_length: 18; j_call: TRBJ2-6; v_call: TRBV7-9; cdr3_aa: CASSPRGQVQIGANVLTF
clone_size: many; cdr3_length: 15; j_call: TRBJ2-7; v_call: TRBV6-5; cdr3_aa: CASSTRQGNPYEQYF
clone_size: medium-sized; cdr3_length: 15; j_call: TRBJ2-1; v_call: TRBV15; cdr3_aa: CATCSSGVSYNEQFF
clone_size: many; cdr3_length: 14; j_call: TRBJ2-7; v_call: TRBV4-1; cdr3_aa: CASSQDPGWREQYF
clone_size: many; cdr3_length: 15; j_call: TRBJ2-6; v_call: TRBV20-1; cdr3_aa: CSAPAKATGANVLTF
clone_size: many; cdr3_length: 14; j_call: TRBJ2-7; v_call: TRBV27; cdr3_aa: CASSLKRAPYEQYF
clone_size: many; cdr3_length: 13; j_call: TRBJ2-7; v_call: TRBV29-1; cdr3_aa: CSVGQYTSDEQYF
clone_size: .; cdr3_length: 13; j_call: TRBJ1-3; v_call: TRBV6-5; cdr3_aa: CAVRESSGNTIYF
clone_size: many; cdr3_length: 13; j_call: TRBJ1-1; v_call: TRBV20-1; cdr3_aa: CSARAFVNTEAFF
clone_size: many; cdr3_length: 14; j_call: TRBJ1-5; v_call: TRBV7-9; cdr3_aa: CASSPSTGDQPQHF
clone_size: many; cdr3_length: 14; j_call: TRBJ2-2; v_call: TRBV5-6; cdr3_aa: CASSFGRMTGELFF
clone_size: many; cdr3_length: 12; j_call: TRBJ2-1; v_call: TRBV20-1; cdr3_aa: CSVLGWRNEQFF
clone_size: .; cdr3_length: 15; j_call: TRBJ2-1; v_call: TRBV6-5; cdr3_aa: CASSFHSGTYNEQFF
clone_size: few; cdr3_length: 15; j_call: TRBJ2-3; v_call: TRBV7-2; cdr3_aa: CASSPRQGYTDTQYF
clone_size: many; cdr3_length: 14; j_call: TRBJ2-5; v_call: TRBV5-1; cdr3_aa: CASSQGAAEETQYF
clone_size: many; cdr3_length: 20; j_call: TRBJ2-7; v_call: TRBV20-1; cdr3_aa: CSARPPPGTGLGLAGDEQYF
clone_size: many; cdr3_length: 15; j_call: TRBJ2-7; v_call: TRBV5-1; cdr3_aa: CASSLAGGGSYEQYF
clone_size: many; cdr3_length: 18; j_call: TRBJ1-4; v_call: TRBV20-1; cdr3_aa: CSARDPRGHLTTNEKLFF
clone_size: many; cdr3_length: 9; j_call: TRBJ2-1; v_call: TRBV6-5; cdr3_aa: CASGREQFF
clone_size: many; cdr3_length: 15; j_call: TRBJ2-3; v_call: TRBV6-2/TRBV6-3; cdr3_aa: CASSKGGAGGDTQYF
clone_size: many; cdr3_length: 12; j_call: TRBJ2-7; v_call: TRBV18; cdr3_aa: CASSPQGHEQYF
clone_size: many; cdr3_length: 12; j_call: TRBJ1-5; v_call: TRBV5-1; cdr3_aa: CASSLEGGPQHF
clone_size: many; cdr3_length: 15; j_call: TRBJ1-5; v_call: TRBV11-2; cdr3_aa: CASSLGWGNNQPQHF
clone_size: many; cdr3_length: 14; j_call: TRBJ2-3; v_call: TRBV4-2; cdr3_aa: CASSQGPEADTQYF
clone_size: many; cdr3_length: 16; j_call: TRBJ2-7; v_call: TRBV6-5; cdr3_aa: CASSFTGTGRSYEQYF
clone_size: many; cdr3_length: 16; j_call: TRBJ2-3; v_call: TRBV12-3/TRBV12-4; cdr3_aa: CASSQWTLEETDTQYF
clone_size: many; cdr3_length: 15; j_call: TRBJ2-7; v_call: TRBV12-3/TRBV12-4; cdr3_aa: CASTSASLASYEQYF
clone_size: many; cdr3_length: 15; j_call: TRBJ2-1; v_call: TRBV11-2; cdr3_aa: CASSFSGRDYNEQFF
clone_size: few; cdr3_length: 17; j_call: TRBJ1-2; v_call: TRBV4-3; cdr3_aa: CASSQEWDSLGSYGYTF
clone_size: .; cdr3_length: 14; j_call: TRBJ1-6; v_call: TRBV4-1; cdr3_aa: CASSPGTEFGPLNF
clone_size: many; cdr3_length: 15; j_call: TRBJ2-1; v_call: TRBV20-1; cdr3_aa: CSACPGLAAYNEQFF
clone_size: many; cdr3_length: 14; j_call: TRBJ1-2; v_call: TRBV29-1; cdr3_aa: CSVEGGLSFYGYTF
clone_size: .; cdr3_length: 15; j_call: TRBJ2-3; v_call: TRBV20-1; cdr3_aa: CSAPNPSGRTDTQYF
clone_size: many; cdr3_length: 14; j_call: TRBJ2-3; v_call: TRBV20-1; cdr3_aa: CSAKLVTSTDTQYF
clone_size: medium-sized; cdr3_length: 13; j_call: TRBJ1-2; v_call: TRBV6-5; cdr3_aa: CASSRGDYYGYTF
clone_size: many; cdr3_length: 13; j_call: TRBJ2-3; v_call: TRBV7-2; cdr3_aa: CASSLTGGDTQYF
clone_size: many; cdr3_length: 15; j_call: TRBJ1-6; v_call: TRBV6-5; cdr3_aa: CASSPVAGLQSPLNF
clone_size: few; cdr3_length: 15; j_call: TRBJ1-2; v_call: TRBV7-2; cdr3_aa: CASSRRRQGDYGYTF
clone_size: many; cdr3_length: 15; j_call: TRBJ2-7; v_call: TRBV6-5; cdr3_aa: CASSFSQGAPYEQYF
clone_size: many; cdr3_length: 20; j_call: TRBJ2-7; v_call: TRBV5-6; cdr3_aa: CASSRFPGDYFQLEDYEQYF
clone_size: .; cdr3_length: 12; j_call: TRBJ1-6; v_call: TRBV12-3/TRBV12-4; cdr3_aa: CASSLSGSPLNF
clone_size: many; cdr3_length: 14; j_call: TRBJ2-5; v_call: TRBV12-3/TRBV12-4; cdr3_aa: CASRDSGRRGTQYF
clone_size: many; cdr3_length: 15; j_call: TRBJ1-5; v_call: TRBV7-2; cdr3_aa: CASSLWQDGAQPQNF
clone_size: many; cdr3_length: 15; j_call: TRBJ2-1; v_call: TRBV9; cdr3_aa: CASSGGLAGYNEQFF
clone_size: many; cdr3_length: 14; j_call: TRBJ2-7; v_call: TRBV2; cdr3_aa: CASSSRWAGNEQYF
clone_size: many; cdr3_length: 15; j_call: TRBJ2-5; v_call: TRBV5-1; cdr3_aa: CASSLASGNQETQYF
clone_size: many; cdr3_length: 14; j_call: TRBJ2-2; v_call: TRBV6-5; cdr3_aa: CASSYKGSPGELFF